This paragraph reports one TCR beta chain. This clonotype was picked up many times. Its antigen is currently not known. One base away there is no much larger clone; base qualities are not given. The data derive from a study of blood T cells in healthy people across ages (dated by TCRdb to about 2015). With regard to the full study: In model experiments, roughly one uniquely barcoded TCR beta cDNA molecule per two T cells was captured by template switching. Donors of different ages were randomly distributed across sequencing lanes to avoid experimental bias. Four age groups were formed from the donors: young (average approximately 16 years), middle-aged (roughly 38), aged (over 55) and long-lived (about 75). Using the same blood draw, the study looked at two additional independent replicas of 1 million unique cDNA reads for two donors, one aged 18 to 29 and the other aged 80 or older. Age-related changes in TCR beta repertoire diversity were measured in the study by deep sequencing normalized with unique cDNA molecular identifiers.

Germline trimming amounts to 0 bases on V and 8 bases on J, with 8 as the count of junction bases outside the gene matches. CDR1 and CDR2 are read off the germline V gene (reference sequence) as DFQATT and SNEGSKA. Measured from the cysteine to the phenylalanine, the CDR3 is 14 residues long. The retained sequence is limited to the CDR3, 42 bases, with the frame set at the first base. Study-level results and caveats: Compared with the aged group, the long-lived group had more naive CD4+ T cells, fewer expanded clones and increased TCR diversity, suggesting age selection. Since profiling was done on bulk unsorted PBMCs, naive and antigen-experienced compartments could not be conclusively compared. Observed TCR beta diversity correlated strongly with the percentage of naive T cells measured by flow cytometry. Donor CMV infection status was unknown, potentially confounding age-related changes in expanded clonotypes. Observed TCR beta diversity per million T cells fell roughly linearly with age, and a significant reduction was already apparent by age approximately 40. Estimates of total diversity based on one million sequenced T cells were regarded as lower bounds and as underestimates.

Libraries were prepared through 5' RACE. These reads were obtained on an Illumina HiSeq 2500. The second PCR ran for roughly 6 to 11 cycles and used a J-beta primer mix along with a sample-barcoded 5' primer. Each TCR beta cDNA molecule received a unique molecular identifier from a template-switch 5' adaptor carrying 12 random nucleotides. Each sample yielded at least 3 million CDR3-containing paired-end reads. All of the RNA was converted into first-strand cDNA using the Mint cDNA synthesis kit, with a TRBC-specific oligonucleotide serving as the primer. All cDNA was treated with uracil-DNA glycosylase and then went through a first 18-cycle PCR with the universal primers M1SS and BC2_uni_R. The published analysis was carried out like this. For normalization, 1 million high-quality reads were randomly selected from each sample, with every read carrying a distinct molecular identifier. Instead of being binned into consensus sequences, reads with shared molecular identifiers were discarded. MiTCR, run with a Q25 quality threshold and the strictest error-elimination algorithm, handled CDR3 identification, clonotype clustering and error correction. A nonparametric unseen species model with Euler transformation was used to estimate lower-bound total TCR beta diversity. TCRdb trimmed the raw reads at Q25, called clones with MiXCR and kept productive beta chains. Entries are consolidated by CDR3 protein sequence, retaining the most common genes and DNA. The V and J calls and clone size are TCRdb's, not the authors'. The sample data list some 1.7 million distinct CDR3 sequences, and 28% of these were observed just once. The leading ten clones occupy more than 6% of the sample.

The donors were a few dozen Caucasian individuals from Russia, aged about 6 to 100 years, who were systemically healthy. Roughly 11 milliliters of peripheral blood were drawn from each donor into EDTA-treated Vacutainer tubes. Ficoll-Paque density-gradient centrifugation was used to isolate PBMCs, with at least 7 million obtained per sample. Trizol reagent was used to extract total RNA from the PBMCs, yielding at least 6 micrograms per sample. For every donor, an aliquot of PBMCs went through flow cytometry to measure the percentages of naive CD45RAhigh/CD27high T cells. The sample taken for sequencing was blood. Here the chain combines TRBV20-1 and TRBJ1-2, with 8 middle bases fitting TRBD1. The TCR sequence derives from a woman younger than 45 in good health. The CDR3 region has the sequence CSARDGQGARGYTF. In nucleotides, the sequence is TGCAGTGCTAGAGATGGGCAGGGGGCGCGGGGCTACACCTTC.